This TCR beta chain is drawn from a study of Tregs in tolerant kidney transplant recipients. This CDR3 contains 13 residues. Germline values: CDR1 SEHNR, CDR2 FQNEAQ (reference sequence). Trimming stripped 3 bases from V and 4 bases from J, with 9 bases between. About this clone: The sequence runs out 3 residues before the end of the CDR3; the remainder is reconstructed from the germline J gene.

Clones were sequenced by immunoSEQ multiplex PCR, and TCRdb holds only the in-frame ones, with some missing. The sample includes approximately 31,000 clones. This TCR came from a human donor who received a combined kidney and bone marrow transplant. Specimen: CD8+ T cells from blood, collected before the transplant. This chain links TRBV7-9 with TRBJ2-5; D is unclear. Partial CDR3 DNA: TGTGCCAGCAGCTTTGATGTCGGAGAGACC. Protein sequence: CASSFDVGET. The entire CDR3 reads CASSFDVGETQYF.